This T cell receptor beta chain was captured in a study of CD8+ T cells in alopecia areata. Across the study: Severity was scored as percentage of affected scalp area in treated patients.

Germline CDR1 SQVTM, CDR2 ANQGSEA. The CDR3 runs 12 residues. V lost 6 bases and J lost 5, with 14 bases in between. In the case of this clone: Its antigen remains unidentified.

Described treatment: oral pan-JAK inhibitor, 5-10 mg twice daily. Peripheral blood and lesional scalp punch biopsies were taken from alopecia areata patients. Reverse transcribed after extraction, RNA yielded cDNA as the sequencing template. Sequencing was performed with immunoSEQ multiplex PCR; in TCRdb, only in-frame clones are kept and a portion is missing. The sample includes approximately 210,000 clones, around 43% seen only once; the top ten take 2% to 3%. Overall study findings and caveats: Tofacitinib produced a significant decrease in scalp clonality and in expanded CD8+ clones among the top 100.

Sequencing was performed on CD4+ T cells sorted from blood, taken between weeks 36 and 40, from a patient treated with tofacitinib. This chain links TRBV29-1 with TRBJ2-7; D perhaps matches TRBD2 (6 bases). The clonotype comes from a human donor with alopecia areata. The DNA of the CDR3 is TGCAGCGTCCAAAAGGGACTCCACGAGCAGTACTTC. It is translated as CSVQKGLHEQYF.